The 10 T cell receptor beta chains listed next were all sequenced from one sample in a study of cytomegalovirus exposure and HLA in healthy donors. Vbeta (60) and Jbeta (13) primers were used in the PCR. Profiling relied on immunoSEQ multiplex PCR, and the TCRdb table lists in-frame clones only, not all of them. The sample includes under 200,000 clones, around 80% of them seen just once. The sequenced sample consisted of PBMCs. The receptors shown here come from a woman aged 25 to 39 in good health and CMV-seropositive.

V and J are TRBV18 and TRBJ2-2, with a weak D call TRBD1 (5 bases). Trimming took 5 bases from V and 7 from J, leaving 14 bases between them. Germline V gene lookup returns CDR1 KGHSH and CDR2 LQKENI. This CDR3 contains 14 residues. As DNA, the CDR3 is TGTGCCAGCTCATCCTCGAAGGGGCACGGGGAGCTGTTTTTT. Its protein is CASSSSKGHGELFF.

Regarding this clone: One end of the junction does not line up with germline, which may come from a read error. The CDR3 here is CASSTSESGTVIF. CDR3 nucleotides: TGTGCCAGCAGTACCTCCGAATCCGGGACAGTCATCTTC. This chain joins TRBV6-5 and TRBJ2-1, with 7 bases lining up with TRBD1. The CDR3 is made up of 13 amino acids. Looked up from germline, CDR1 is MNHEY and CDR2 is SVGAGI.

The V and J genes are TRBV4-2 and TRBJ2-2, with D perhaps matching TRBD2 (6 bases). This CDR3 is 15 amino acids long. Looked up from germline, CDR1 is LGHNA and CDR2 is YNFKEQ. V lost 3 bases and J 1 base, leaving 9 bases between the germline ends. This chain's CDR3 is CASSHGTENTGELFF. CDR3 in DNA: TGTGCCAGCAGCCACGGGACTGAGAACACCGGGGAGCTGTTTTTT.

The CDR3 region is CASSLAGGNQPQHF. In DNA, the CDR3 is TGTGCCAGCAGCCTGGCGGGGGGAAATCAGCCCCAGCATTTT. The genes are TRBV5-4 and TRBJ1-5; possible D gene TRBD1, 5 bases. V was trimmed by 4 bases and J by 4 bases, leaving 12 bases between them. Germline loops: CDR1 SGHNT, CDR2 YYREEE (reference sequence). The CDR3 spans 14 residues.

This clone was observed a few times. This chain links TRBV29-1 with TRBJ2-1; D perhaps matches TRBD2 (5 bases). Trimming cost V 7 bases and J 6 bases, with 16 bases left between them. Germline V gene data show CDR1 as SQVTM and CDR2 as ANQGSEA. The CDR3 consists of 13 residues. The CDR3 protein is CSGVEGFGNEQFF. CDR3 nucleotides: TGCAGCGGGGTAGAGGGTTTTGGCAATGAGCAGTTCTTC.

The chain carries TRBV7-6 and TRBJ2-3; TRBD2 matches 12 bases. The V gene end was trimmed by 3 bases and the J gene end by 3 bases; junction bases not matched to a gene: 4. This CDR3 has 16 amino acids. Germline CDR1 and CDR2: SGHVS and FNYEAQ. The DNA of the CDR3 is TGTGCCAGCAGCTTGACTAGCGGGGGACTAACAGATACGCAGTATTTT. Encoded protein: CASSLTSGGLTDTQYF.

The V gene is TRBV6-5, the J gene TRBJ1-2; TRBD1 agrees at 8 bases. Germline CDR1 MNHEY, CDR2 SVGAGI. There are 14 residues in the CDR3. Losses at the gene ends were 4 bases for V and 3 bases for J; bases not matched to a gene: 4. As DNA, the CDR3 is TGTGCCAGCAGTTCGACAGGGGAATACTATGGCTACACCTTC. Residues: CASSSTGEYYGYTF.

As DNA, the CDR3 is TGTGCCAGCAGCTACCGGGACAGGGGCACTGAAGCTTTCTTT. It encodes CASSYRDRGTEAFF. The gene calls are TRBV5-6 and TRBJ1-1; 10 nucleotides agree with TRBD1. V lost 3 bases and J lost 4; bases outside the gene matches: 3. Germline V gene data show CDR1 as SGHDT and CDR2 as YYEEEE. The CDR3 consists of 14 residues.

This chain links TRBV19 with TRBJ2-5, with 8 bases fitting TRBD1. In germline, CDR1 is LNHDA, CDR2 SQIVND (reference sequence). The CDR3 loop spans 13 amino acids. Unmatched junction bases numbered 6, after V lost 5 bases and J lost 7 bases. This chain's CDR3 is CASSLTGVGTQYF. The CDR3 region has the DNA TGTGCCAGTAGTCTGACAGGGGTCGGGACCCAGTACTTC.

This sequence joins TRBV30 and TRBJ2-3; TRBD2 aligns across 11 bases. There are 20 residues in the CDR3. V shed 1 base, J shed 2 bases, and the junction held 17 bases outside the gene matches. Looked up from germline, CDR1 is GTSNPN and CDR2 is SVGIG (reference sequence). CDR3 DNA sequence: TGTGCCTGGAGTGGGGGGCTACTAGCGGGAGACCTTAAGGCCACAGATACGCAGTATTTT. This codes for CAWSGGLLAGDLKATDTQYF.